This passage covers 28 T cell receptor beta chains from one sample sequenced in a study of T cells in Graves' hyperthyroidism and ophthalmopathy. RNA transcripts provided the source from which TCR beta CDR3 regions were amplified. The study used the HTBI primer set for a first-round RT-PCR of the TCR CDR3. TCRdb called the multiplex PCR reads again in MiXCR, with one record for every CDR3 protein. Counted here are some 650,000 distinct CDR3 sequences, 15% to 20% occurring once; the ten biggest clones make up around 3.3%. Sequencing was done on a sample of blood. The receptors come from a woman aged 40 to 55 with Graves' ophthalmopathy.

This clonotype came up a few times. V and J are TRBV10-3 and TRBJ1-2; the match to TRBD1 covers 8 bases. CDR1 and CDR2 from the germline V gene are ENHRY and SYGVKD. V lost 4 bases, J lost 8 bases, and 9 bases stayed unmatched. The CDR3 contains 14 residues. The CDR3 here is CAISAPDRAGGYTF. In nucleotides, the CDR3 is TGTGCCATCAGTGCCCCGGACAGGGCCGGAGGCTACACCTTC.

This chain uses TRBV27 with TRBJ2-3, with unresolved D. CDR3 length: 13 residues. The germline CDR1 and CDR2 sequences are MNHEY and SMNVEV (reference sequence). Trimming removed 9 bases from V and 6 bases from J, with 16 bases in between. The CDR3 loop is CASSDRDEDTQYF. For the CDR3, the DNA is TGTGCCAGTTCCGACCGTGACGAGGATACGCAGTATTTT.

The chain has TRBV7-9 and TRBJ1-1, with D possibly being TRBD1 (6 bases). This CDR3 region has 13 residues. Germline V lookup: CDR1 SEHNR, CDR2 FQNEAQ (reference sequence). V was clipped by 3 bases and J by 4 bases, with 9 bases between them. In DNA, the CDR3 is TGTGCCAGCAGCTTCGTGGGGGCCACTGAAGCTTTCTTT. Residues: CASSFVGATEAFF.

This clonotype was seen many times. This chain connects TRBV2 to TRBJ2-7; 7 positions match TRBD2. Trimming cost V 6 bases and J 6 bases; bases outside gene matches: 5. Germline CDR1 is SNHLY and CDR2 is FYNNEI. The CDR3 loop spans 12 amino acids. This CDR3 reads CASRGRGVEQYF. CDR3 coding DNA: TGTGCCAGCAGAGGGAGGGGAGTCGAGCAGTACTTC.

The chain joins TRBV3-1 to TRBJ2-1; possible D gene TRBD2, 6 bases. The ends were cut back, 3 bases at V and 4 bases at J, with 13 bases in the middle. CDR3 size: 15 residues. Looked up from germline, CDR1 is LGHDT and CDR2 is YNNKEL (reference sequence). CDR3 DNA: TGTGCCAGCAGCCAGGAATCGACTAGATACAATGAGCAGTTCTTC. This codes for CASSQESTRYNEQFF.

This clonotype was detected ten times or more. The chain recombines TRBV28 with TRBJ1-2, with D tentatively TRBD1 (5 bases). The V and J ends lost 2 bases and 8 bases respectively, with 15 bases between them. Germline V lookup: CDR1 MDHEN, CDR2 SYDVKM. This CDR3 is 14 amino acids long. CDR3 residues: CASSLGQGTAGYTF. The CDR3 nucleotides are TGTGCCAGCAGTTTAGGGCAGGGCACTGCAGGCTACACCTTC.

This clonotype was seen many times. This sequence joins TRBV11-2 and TRBJ2-1; 8 positions agree with TRBD2. This CDR3 comprises 16 residues. Germline V lookup: CDR1 SGHAT, CDR2 FQNNGV. V trimming: 1 base; J trimming: 4 bases; junction bases outside the gene matches: 6. The CDR3 loop reads CASSLVGTRIYNEQFF. Written as DNA, the CDR3 is TGTGCCAGCAGCTTAGTCGGGACTAGGATTTACAATGAGCAGTTCTTC. The full variable domain, with the rest looked up from reference TRBV11-2 and TRBJ2-1, is EAGVAQSPRYKIIEKRQSVAFWCNPISGHATLYWYQQILGQGPKLLIQFQNNGVVDDSQLPKDRFSAERLKGVDSTLKIQPAKLEDSAVYLCASSLVGTRIYNEQFFGPGTRLTVL.

The V and J genes are TRBV5-4 and TRBJ2-1; D might be TRBD1 (5 bases). The CDR3 spans 16 residues. Trimming removed 0 bases from V and 3 bases from J, with 13 bases in between. Germline lookup yields CDR1 SGHNT and CDR2 YYREEE (reference sequence). CDR3 in DNA: TGTGCCAGCAGCTTGGGGGGCGGTAGAGGCTACAATGAGCAGTTCTTC. This sequence encodes CASSLGGGRGYNEQFF.

J is TRBJ1-1 and V is TRBV18; the D is unclear. Germline V gene sequence: CDR1 KGHSH, CDR2 LQKENI. This CDR3 contains 14 residues. Deletions cut 3 bases from V and 3 bases from J, with 11 bases between. CDR3 region: CASSPEGGHTEAFF. CDR3 DNA sequence: TGTGCCAGCTCACCGGAGGGAGGGCACACTGAAGCTTTCTTT. The whole variable domain, remainder taken from reference TRBV18 and TRBJ1-1, is NAGVMQNPRHLVRRRGQEARLRCSPMKGHSHVYWYRQLPEEGLKFMVYLQKENIIDESGMPKERFSAEFPKEGPSILRIQQVVRGDSAAYFCASSPEGGHTEAFFGQGTRLTVV.

This clonotype was counted many times. The chain employs TRBV20-1 and TRBJ2-5; D could derive from TRBD1 or TRBD2 (7 bases each). V lost 4 bases and J lost 5, with 14 bases in between. The germline V gene has CDR1 DFQATT and CDR2 SNEGSKA (reference sequence). This CDR3 spans 13 amino acids. Written as DNA, the CDR3 is TGCAGTGCTACAGGGGGGGGGCCGGAGACCCAGTACTTC. It yields the protein CSATGGGPETQYF.

The chain recombines TRBV18 with TRBJ1-1; 7 nucleotides align to TRBD1. From germline, CDR1 is KGHSH and CDR2 LQKENI. The length of the CDR3 is 17 residues. The V and J ends lost 6 bases and 0 bases, in that order; junction bases with no gene match: 13. The CDR3 nucleotides read TGTGCCAGCTCCCCAACTCGACAGGGAGGATTGAACACTGAAGCTTTCTTT. Translated, it gives CASSPTRQGGLNTEAFF.

This clonotype turned up a few times. CDR3 bases: TGTGCCACCAGTGACCGATCCGGGACAGCTTCTCTGAACACTGAAGCTTTCTTT. Protein: CATSDRSGTASLNTEAFF. This chain joins TRBV24-1 and TRBJ1-1, with 7 bases identical to TRBD1. The trim removed 4 bases at V and 0 bases at J, leaving 13 bases unmatched. This CDR3 contains 18 residues. CDR1 KGHDR and CDR2 SFDVKD come from the germline V gene.

This clonotype was detected only a few times. The V and J genes are TRBV7-2 and TRBJ1-3; no reliable D call. With 1 base removed from V and 4 bases from J, the gap between germline ends came to 14 bases. This CDR3 is 16 amino acids long. Looked up from germline, CDR1 is SGHTA and CDR2 is FQGNSA. The CDR3 is CASSLVRGTTGNTIYF. DNA for the CDR3: TGTGCCAGCAGCTTAGTTCGGGGAACAACCGGAAACACCATATATTTT.

The table lists this clonotype with many counts. The DNA of the CDR3 is TGTGCCAGCAGTTTTAAGGGGGCGGATGAGCAGTTCTTC. Its protein is CASSFKGADEQFF. This chain joins TRBV2 and TRBJ2-1; TRBD1 aligns across 7 bases. The CDR3 runs 13 residues. The V gene's germline CDR1 is SNHLY and CDR2 FYNNEI. V lost 5 bases and J lost 8; bases outside the gene matches: 6.

The rearrangement uses TRBV7-2 and TRBJ2-7; 7 bases fit TRBD2. Germline values: CDR1 SGHTA, CDR2 FQGNSA. With V trimmed by 5 bases and J by 3 bases, 13 bases remained unmatched. This CDR3 contains 16 residues. In DNA, the CDR3 is TGTGCCAGCAGCCTGACCGTGACGGGAGGCCGCTACGAGCAGTACTTC. Protein product: CASSLTVTGGRYEQYF. Combining the CDR3 with reference TRBV7-2 and TRBJ2-7 gives the whole variable domain GAGVSQSPSNKVTEKGKDVELRCDPISGHTALYWYRQSLGQGLEFLIYFQGNSAPDKSGLPSDRFSAERTGGSVSTLTIQRTQQEDSAVYLCASSLTVTGGRYEQYFGPGTRLTVT.

The chain is built from TRBV3-1 and TRBJ1-3; no firm D call. Per germline, CDR1 LGHDT and CDR2 YNNKEL (reference sequence). V lost 4 bases and J 0 bases, leaving 19 bases between the germline ends. The CDR3 totals 18 residues. For the CDR3, the DNA is TGTGCCAGCAGCCCGCTCGCGGGGTACGGAAGCTCTGGAAACACCATATATTTT. Its translation is CASSPLAGYGSSGNTIYF.

This chain connects TRBV9 to TRBJ2-3; D possibly corresponds to TRBD2 (7 bases). Deletions cut 5 bases from V and 2 bases from J, with 15 bases between. The V gene's germline CDR1 is SGDLS and CDR2 YYNGEE. CDR3 size: 15 residues. The CDR3 DNA reads TGTGCCAGCAGTAGCTCAGCGGGACACACAGATACGCAGTATTTT. It is translated as CASSSSAGHTDTQYF.

V usage is TRBV10-3 and J usage is TRBJ2-1; 11 bases line up with TRBD2. The germline V gene encodes CDR1 ENHRY and CDR2 SYGVKD. Trimming cost V 8 bases and J 6 bases; bases outside gene matches: 21. This CDR3 comprises 19 residues. CDR3 sequence reads: CAIAGRTSGRGVASNEQFF. Here the CDR3 DNA reads TGTGCCATCGCCGGCCGAACTAGCGGGAGAGGGGTGGCCTCCAATGAGCAGTTCTTC.

In the case of this clonotype: Sequence at one end of the junction differs from germline and may be a read error. The V and J genes are TRBV5-1 and TRBJ1-2; 8 bases are a match to TRBD1. CDR1 SGHRS and CDR2 YFSETQ come from the germline V gene. This CDR3 contains 13 residues. Written as DNA, the CDR3 is TGTGCCAGCAAGAGGCCAGGGGGCTTCGGCTACACCTTC. As protein: CASKRPGGFGYTF.

This clonotype was seen at least ten times. In nucleotides, the CDR3 is TGTGCCAGCAGCCAAGGGACGGCGGGGGCTCAGCCCCAGCATTTT. Translating gives CASSQGTAGAQPQHF. J is TRBJ1-5 and V is TRBV3-1, with D maybe TRBD1 (6 bases). Germline CDR1 LGHDT, CDR2 YNNKEL (reference sequence). The V end lost 1 base, the J end lost 6 bases, and 13 bases lay between the germline ends. The CDR3 is made up of 15 amino acids.

This rearrangement joins TRBV2 to TRBJ1-6; D gene unclear. CDR3 length equals 16 residues. The V gene's germline CDR1 is SNHLY and CDR2 FYNNEI. Deletions cut 5 bases from V and 10 bases from J, with 21 bases between. The DNA of the CDR3 is TGTGCCAGCAGTCCTCATCCGCCCGGGGAGGGCTCACCCCTCCACTTT. Its protein product is CASSPHPPGEGSPLHF. Drawing the rest from reference TRBV2 and TRBJ1-6, the complete variable domain is EPEVTQTPSHQVTQMGQEVILRCVPISNHLYFYWYRQILGQKVEFLVSFYNNEISEKSEIFDDQFSVERPDGSNFTLKIRSTKLEDSAMYFCASSPHPPGEGSPLHFGNGTRLTVT.

This clonotype was detected only a few times. This sequence joins TRBV5-5 and TRBJ1-4; D unresolved. The CDR3 spans 14 residues. Trimming shortened V by 6 bases and J by 4 bases, and 13 bases separated the two germline ends. The germline V gene has CDR1 SGHKS and CDR2 YYEKEE (reference sequence). The CDR3 is CASKPSHDNEKLFF. The CDR3 DNA reads as TGTGCCAGCAAACCCTCTCACGATAATGAAAAACTGTTTTTT.

This clonotype has a handful of counts. The chain has TRBV28 and TRBJ1-2; D may be TRBD1 (6 bases). Germline lookup yields CDR1 MDHEN and CDR2 SYDVKM. V was cut by 6 bases and J by 8 bases, with 13 bases left in between. This CDR3 is built from 12 residues. As DNA, the CDR3 is TGTGCCAGCAGCCCCCGGGGGCCGGGCTACACCTTC. Protein: CASSPRGPGYTF.

The sample holds many counts of this clonotype. This rearrangement joins TRBV28 to TRBJ2-1; maybe TRBD1 (6 bases). Deletions cut 4 bases from V and 5 bases from J, with 15 bases between. The CDR3 consists of 15 residues. Germline CDR1 and CDR2: MDHEN and SYDVKM. The CDR3 loop is CASSSSGVSHNEQFF. CDR3 bases: TGTGCCAGCAGTTCCTCAGGGGTTTCCCACAATGAGCAGTTCTTC.

The V call is TRBV9, the J call TRBJ1-5; D gene unclear. V lost 0 bases, J lost 5 bases, and 6 bases lay in between. This CDR3 region has 13 residues. CDR1 and CDR2 (germline): SGDLS, YYNGEE. The CDR3 DNA follows: TGTGCCAGCAGCGTAGACGGCTATCAGCCCCAGCATTTT. Translating gives CASSVDGYQPQHF.

This clonotype was observed a single time. The rearrangement links TRBV27 to TRBJ1-4; D gene ambiguous. The CDR3 runs to 15 residues. CDR1 is MNHEY, CDR2 SMNVEV, per germline (reference sequence). The germline V and J ends were trimmed by 5 bases and 0 bases, with 10 bases remaining between them. The chain's CDR3 is CASSPTPATNEKLFF. The CDR3 DNA sequence: TGTGCCAGCAGTCCAACACCGGCAACTAATGAAAAACTGTTTTTT.

A few counts support this clonotype. This rearrangement joins TRBV27 to TRBJ1-3, with D uncertain. Germline V gives CDR1 MNHEY, CDR2 SMNVEV (reference sequence). V was cut by 0 bases and J by 0 bases, with 6 bases left in between. The CDR3 spans 15 residues. CDR3 region: CASSLSAGSGNTIYF. The CDR3 region has the DNA TGTGCCAGCAGTTTATCGGCCGGCTCTGGAAACACCATATATTTT.

The chain recombines TRBV7-9 with TRBJ1-2; D is unresolved. Per germline, CDR1 SEHNR and CDR2 FQNEAQ (reference sequence). This CDR3 is built from 14 residues. Trimming shortened V by 3 bases and J by 0 bases, and 8 bases separated the two germline ends. The CDR3 is CASSFQASNYGYTF. DNA of the CDR3: TGTGCCAGCAGCTTTCAGGCCTCTAACTATGGCTACACCTTC.